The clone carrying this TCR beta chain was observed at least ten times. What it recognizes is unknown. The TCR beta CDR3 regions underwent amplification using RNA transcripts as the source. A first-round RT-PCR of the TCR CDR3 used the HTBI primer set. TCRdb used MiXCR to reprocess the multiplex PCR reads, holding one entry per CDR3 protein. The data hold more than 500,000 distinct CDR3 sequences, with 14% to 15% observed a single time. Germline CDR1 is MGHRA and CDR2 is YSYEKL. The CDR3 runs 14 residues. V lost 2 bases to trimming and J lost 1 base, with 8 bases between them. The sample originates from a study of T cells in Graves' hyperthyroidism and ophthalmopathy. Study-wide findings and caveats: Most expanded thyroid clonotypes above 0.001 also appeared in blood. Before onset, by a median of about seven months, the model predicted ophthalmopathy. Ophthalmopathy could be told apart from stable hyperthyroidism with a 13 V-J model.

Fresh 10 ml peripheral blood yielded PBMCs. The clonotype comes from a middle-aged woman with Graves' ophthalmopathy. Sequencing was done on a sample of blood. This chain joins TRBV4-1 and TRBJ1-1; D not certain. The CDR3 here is CASSQPRGNTEAFF. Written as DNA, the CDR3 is TGCGCCAGCAGCCAACCCCGGGGGAACACTGAAGCTTTCTTT.